The 2 T cell receptor beta chains below all came from one sample that was sequenced in a study of CD4+ T cells in melanoma. Generated by immunoSEQ multiplex PCR, the TCRdb table keeps only in-frame clones and is missing some. The sample carries around 14,000 clones, about 60% recorded once. Sequenced material: cells from a culture (not recorded whether cultured in vitro). Every receptor here comes from a human donor with melanoma.

The chain employs TRBV2 and TRBJ1-2; 7 nucleotides match TRBD1. V dropped 7 bases and J dropped 2; count of bases not matched to a gene: 7. Germline V gives CDR1 SNHLY, CDR2 FYNNEI. The CDR3 is 14 residues long. The CDR3 DNA sequence: TGTGCCAGCAAAACCAGGGGGTCCAACTATGGCTACACCTTC. Amino acid sequence: CASKTRGSNYGYTF.

This clone was detected once. The chain recombines TRBV7-3 with TRBJ1-1, with D hard to call. V lost 2 bases, J lost 7 bases, and 8 bases lay in between. This CDR3 contains 12 residues. Germline loops: CDR1 SGHTA, CDR2 FQGTGA. The CDR3, as DNA: TGTGCCAGCAGCTTATCCCTTAGTGAAGCTTTCTTT. This gives the protein CASSLSLSEAFF.